This T cell receptor beta chain was identified during a study of blood T cell repertoires in COVID-19. Across the whole study: Italy, Spain and the United States were the sources of the convalescent and acute COVID-19 samples. In each case, the material was cDNA or gDNA derived from T cells, B-cell-depleted T cells, or PBMCs.

Authors' methods: Quantification of nucleated cells was approximated via reference gene primer amplification. Some clones are missing from TCRdb's copy, which holds only in-frame ones; the method was immunoSEQ multiplex PCR. V, J and clone size are taken as reported in that table, and D and trimming were inferred from the DNA itself. The data hold about 300,000 clones, with more than 85% observed a single time. Germline V gene lookup returns CDR1 MGHDK and CDR2 SYGVNS. The CDR3 totals 17 residues. V was clipped by 2 bases and J by 6 bases, with 20 bases between them. This rearrangement joins TRBV25-1 to TRBJ2-1; D may be TRBD2 (6 bases). What was sequenced was peripheral blood. The clonotype comes from a man between 65 and 85 years old with acute or convalescent COVID-19. Written as DNA, the CDR3 is TGTGCCAGCAGTGAAAGGGCGGGAATGGGGACGGCCAATGAGCAGTTCTTC. Translation gives CASSERAGMGTANEQFF.